This T cell receptor beta chain was documented in a study of OX40 agonist ivuxolimab in advanced cancers. Study findings and constraints: On average, CD8+ T cells had more expanded clones than CD4+. The authors also found low normalized T-cell clonal expansion in some nonresponders. Both CD4+ and CD8+ T cell populations in blood had undergone clonal expansion by week 6 at 0.1 to 3.0 mg/kg.

Only in-frame clones appear in the TCRdb table, and some are missing; sequencing was by immunoSEQ multiplex PCR. The sample carries 65,000 to 80,000 clones, roughly 91% recorded once. CDR3 size: 17 residues. Germline values: CDR1 SGDLS, CDR2 YYNGEE. V dropped 3 bases and J dropped 4 bases, with 22 bases sitting between them. Patients had blood sampled at baseline and again on cycle 4 day 1 and cycle 7 day 1. To note about this clone: Its antigen remains unidentified.

The receptor was isolated from an adult with an advanced solid tumor such as melanoma, head and neck, liver or kidney cancer. This chain links TRBV9 with TRBJ1-2; D is unclear. Sequences were derived from CD4+ or CD8+ T cells sorted from blood, sampled in a trial of the OX40 agonist ivuxolimab. The CDR3 nucleotides are TGTGCCAGCAGCGCCCATAGAAGCGATGGCAGTATCTATGGCTACACCTTC. Encoded protein: CASSAHRSDGSIYGYTF.